What follows is one T cell receptor beta chain and its context. Its antigen is unknown. The CDR3 spans 14 residues. V was clipped by 4 bases and J by 9 bases, with 16 bases between them. The germline gives CDR1 SQVTM, CDR2 ANQGSEA. Stated treatment: oral pan-JAK inhibitor, 5-10 mg twice daily. This sample was included in a study of CD8+ T cells in alopecia areata. Study in general: Each day, treated patients took oral tofacitinib twice, at 5 to 10 mg per dose. Study-wide findings and caveats: Amid tofacitinib therapy, many expanded lesional clones stayed present in scalp and blood.

cDNA prepared by RNA extraction and subsequent reverse transcription served as the template for sequencing. Measured with immunoSEQ multiplex PCR; TCRdb has only the in-frame clones, and not every one. The sample shows fewer than 350,000 clones, about 62% of them seen only once. This sequence joins TRBV29-1 and TRBJ1-6; D uncertain. This specimen was CD4+ T cells sorted from blood, taken at week 24, from a patient treated with tofacitinib. The sequence was obtained from a human donor with alopecia areata. DNA of the CDR3: TGCAGCGTTGTCGACCGGGTGGTTGGTTCACCCCTCCACTTT. Protein product: CSVVDRVVGSPLHF.